The 29 T cell receptor beta chains below come from one sample, sequenced in a study of blood T cell repertoires in COVID-19. Data came from immunoSEQ multiplex PCR; TCRdb stores just in-frame clones and leaves some out. This sample has approximately 200,000 clones, with roughly 88% found just once. The sequenced material came from PBMCs or T cells enriched from blood (not recorded which). Receptors originate from a woman between 25 and 40 years old who had been exposed to COVID-19.

This clone showed up just once. This rearrangement joins TRBV9 to TRBJ1-1; D ambiguous. Trimming removed 2 bases at V and 1 base at J, with 12 bases between. This CDR3 spans 15 amino acids. The germline V gene has CDR1 SGDLS and CDR2 YYNGEE. The CDR3 is CASSVGLQSNTEAFF. The CDR3 nucleotides read TGTGCCAGCAGCGTGGGTTTACAGTCGAACACTGAAGCTTTCTTT.

The chain links TRBV19 to TRBJ1-4; D not resolved. Germline V lookup: CDR1 LNHDA, CDR2 SQIVND (reference sequence). This CDR3 region has 14 residues. With 3 bases removed from V and 0 bases from J, the gap between germline ends came to 5 bases. CDR3 sequence: CASSMTTTNEKLFF. The CDR3 DNA sequence: TGTGCCAGTAGTATGACAACAACTAATGAAAAACTGTTTTTT. Together with reference TRBV19 and TRBJ1-4, the CDR3 gives the full variable domain: DGGITQSPKYLFRKEGQNVTLSCEQNLNHDAMYWYRQDPGQGLRLIYYSQIVNDFQKGDIAEGYSVSREKKESFPLTVTSAQKNPTAFYLCASSMTTTNEKLFFGSGTQLSVL.

The chain links TRBV27 to TRBJ1-2, with 8 positions matching TRBD1. Trimming at V came to 6 bases and at J to 7 bases, leaving 10 bases not matched to a gene. The CDR3 extends over 14 amino acids. CDR1 and CDR2 (germline): MNHEY, SMNVEV (reference sequence). The CDR3 nucleotides are TGTGCCAGCAGGCCTCCGGACAGGGACGGTGGCTACACCTTC. This encodes CASRPPDRDGGYTF.

The genes are TRBV6-5 and TRBJ2-5; the match to TRBD2 covers 9 bases. CDR3 size: 14 residues. V lost 6 bases to trimming and J lost 1 base; unmatched junction nucleotides: 3. Germline V gives CDR1 MNHEY, CDR2 SVGAGI. CDR3 sequence reads: CASSVAGAQETQYF. Here the CDR3 DNA reads TGTGCCAGCAGCGTAGCGGGGGCCCAAGAGACCCAGTACTTC.

The rearrangement uses TRBV3-1 (or the pseudogene TRBV3-2) and TRBJ1-4; TRBD1 matches 7 bases. V lost 8 bases to trimming and J lost 2 bases; unmatched junction nucleotides: 8. CDR1 is LGHDT, CDR2 YNNKEL, per germline (reference sequence). The CDR3 is made up of 15 amino acids. CDR3 in amino acids: CASGVKGATNEKLFF. In nucleotides, the CDR3 is TGTGCCAGCGGAGTGAAGGGGGCCACTAATGAAAAACTGTTTTTT.

This clone appeared a single time. The J gene is TRBJ2-3, the V gene TRBV7-9; D unclear. CDR1 SEHNR and CDR2 FQNEAQ come from the germline V gene (reference sequence). V dropped 1 base and J dropped 3 bases, with 8 bases sitting between them. This CDR3 spans 14 amino acids. The CDR3 DNA follows: TGTGCCAGCAGCTTAGACGCGGATACAGATACGCAGTATTTT. It codes for CASSLDADTDTQYF.

The rearrangement joins TRBV7-9 to TRBJ2-7, with unresolved D. The CDR3 extends over 14 amino acids. With 4 bases removed from V and 2 bases from J, the gap between germline ends came to 12 bases. Germline V gene data show CDR1 as SEHNR and CDR2 as FQNEAQ (reference sequence). The CDR3 region has the DNA TGTGCCAGCAGCTCAACTTCTGCTACCTACGAGCAGTACTTC. It specifies CASSSTSATYEQYF.

The chain employs TRBV18 and TRBJ1-5, with D unresolved. Trimming cost V 3 bases and J 5 bases, with 8 bases left between them. Germline CDR1 is KGHSH and CDR2 is LQKENI. The CDR3 contains 13 residues. This chain's CDR3 is CASSPIRDQPQHF. CDR3 nucleotide sequence: TGTGCCAGCTCACCGATCCGCGATCAGCCCCAGCATTTT.

The count of this clone is one. In nucleotides, the CDR3 is TGCGCCAGCATTAAAGGGGGATTCAATCAGCCCCAGCATTTT. It codes for CASIKGGFNQPQHF. The V and J genes are TRBV23-1 and TRBJ1-5; tentatively, D is TRBD1 (6 bases). TRBV23-1 has ORF status, its function being uncertain. Deletions cut 7 bases from V and 3 bases from J, with 13 bases between. The CDR3 totals 14 residues.

The chain links TRBV2 to TRBJ1-5; D is undetermined. Germline CDR1 reads SNHLY; CDR2 reads FYNNEI. V was pared by 2 bases and J by 4 bases, with 6 bases between. The CDR3 covers 13 residues. CDR3 nucleotides: TGTGCCAGCAGTGAACAGTTTAATCAGCCCCAGCATTTT. It is translated as CASSEQFNQPQHF.

This sequence joins TRBV27 and TRBJ2-7; 10 positions agree with TRBD2. The CDR3 is 14 residues long. V lost 7 bases, J lost 5 bases, and 8 bases stayed unmatched. Germline V gene data show CDR1 as MNHEY and CDR2 as SMNVEV (reference sequence). DNA of the CDR3: TGTGCCAGCAAAACTGGGCTAGCGGGAGACGAGCAGTACTTC. Encoded protein: CASKTGLAGDEQYF.

V and J are TRBV10-3 and TRBJ2-1; 7 positions match TRBD2. Trimming cost V 4 bases and J 6 bases; bases outside gene matches: 12. Germline CDR1 reads ENHRY; CDR2 reads SYGVKD. CDR3 length: 16 residues. CDR3 coding DNA: TGTGCCATCAGTGGGGGCAGCGGGACCTACGGCAATGAGCAGTTCTTC. Its translation is CAISGGSGTYGNEQFF.

The chain carries TRBV7-9 and TRBJ2-5; 11 nucleotides align to TRBD2. CDR3 length: 17 amino acids. V gave up 0 bases and J gave up 6 bases; unmatched junction bases: 9. Germline CDR1 and CDR2: SEHNR and FQNEAQ (reference sequence). CDR3 in DNA: TGTGCCAGCAGCTTAGCGCTTACTAGCGGGAGTGAGAAGACCCAGTACTTC. Protein: CASSLALTSGSEKTQYF.

The J gene is TRBJ1-1, the V gene TRBV12-5; D gene uncertain. This CDR3 contains 13 residues. Trimming took 3 bases from V and 4 from J, leaving 9 bases between them. From germline, CDR1 is LGHNT and CDR2 FRNRAP. Here the CDR3 reads CASGFEMSTEAFF. CDR3 DNA: TGTGCTAGTGGTTTTGAGATGAGCACTGAAGCTTTCTTT.

This clone was observed a handful of times. The chain links TRBV15 to TRBJ2-5; the match to TRBD2 covers 7 bases. Germline CDR1 is LNHNV and CDR2 is YYDKDF (reference sequence). J lost 1 base, V lost 0 bases, and 2 bases had no gene match. There are 15 residues in the CDR3. CDR3 sequence: CATSRDGRVQETQYF. CDR3 coding DNA: TGTGCCACCAGCAGAGATGGGAGGGTCCAAGAGACCCAGTACTTC.

This clone was counted between two and nine times. The CDR3 coding sequence is TGTGCCTGTCGGGGGAATACTTATGGCTACACCTTC. It encodes CACRGNTYGYTF. V gene TRBV30 combines with J gene TRBJ1-2; D perhaps matches TRBD1 (5 bases). CDR1 is GTSNPN and CDR2 is SVGIG in the germline V gene (reference sequence). The CDR3 has 12 residues. The ends were cut back, 6 bases at V and 5 bases at J, with 13 bases in the middle.

The chain carries TRBV5-6 and TRBJ2-6, with D hard to call. The germline V gene has CDR1 SGHDT and CDR2 YYEEEE. CDR3 length: 17 amino acids. V lost 0 bases and J 1 base, leaving 11 bases between the germline ends. The CDR3, as DNA: TGTGCCAGCAGCTTGGTGGCAGTGGCATCTGGGGCCAACGTCCTGACTTTC. Its translation is CASSLVAVASGANVLTF.

This clone was observed once. The V gene is TRBV6-5, the J gene TRBJ2-7; 12 bases are shared with TRBD2. The CDR3 has 15 residues. The junction had 4 bases not matched to a gene; V was cut back by 6 bases and J by 1 base. Germline V gene sequence: CDR1 MNHEY, CDR2 SVGAGI. The CDR3 here is CASRSLAGGSYEQYF. In nucleotides, the CDR3 is TGTGCCAGCAGGTCCCTAGCGGGAGGGTCCTACGAGCAGTACTTC.

The chain combines TRBV28 with TRBJ1-3; tentative D call: TRBD1 (5 bases). The germline V gene has CDR1 MDHEN and CDR2 SYDVKM. The CDR3 contains 14 residues. Trimming took off 5 bases at V and 2 bases at J, with 10 bases between the two ends. This chain's CDR3 is CASSPQETGNTIYF. For the CDR3, the DNA is TGTGCCAGCAGTCCACAGGAGACTGGAAACACCATATATTTT.

The chain is built from TRBV10-2 and TRBJ2-5, with a tentative D call TRBD2 (6 bases). The CDR3 loop spans 12 amino acids. V was pared by 6 bases and J by 5 bases, with 10 bases between. From germline, CDR1 is WSHSY and CDR2 SAAADI. CDR3 DNA sequence: TGCGCCAGCAGCACAAGCGGGGAGACCCAGTACTTC. Residues: CASSTSGETQYF.

The chain joins TRBV10-3 to TRBJ2-1; no firm D call. The germline V and J ends were trimmed by 0 bases and 6 bases, with 12 bases remaining between them. Germline loops: CDR1 ENHRY, CDR2 SYGVKD. This CDR3 is 15 amino acids long. The CDR3 coding sequence is TGTGCCATCAGTGAGTCCTCGAGGATGGGCAATGAGCAGTTCTTC. It specifies CAISESSRMGNEQFF.

The chain recombines TRBV5-6 with TRBJ1-3; D uncertain. The germline gives CDR1 SGHDT, CDR2 YYEEEE. V lost 6 bases and J 0 bases, leaving 13 bases between the germline ends. This CDR3 has 15 amino acids. CDR3 region: CASTRGWASGNTIYF. DNA for the CDR3: TGTGCCAGCACACGGGGTTGGGCCTCTGGAAACACCATATATTTT.

CDR3 region: CASSGPGSGPEQFF. In DNA, the CDR3 is TGTGCCAGCAGTGGGCCGGGGAGCGGACCTGAGCAGTTCTTC. This chain connects TRBV2 to TRBJ2-1; D is possibly TRBD2 (5 bases). Trimming stripped 4 bases from V and 9 bases from J, with 16 bases between. The CDR3 runs 14 residues. Germline lookup yields CDR1 SNHLY and CDR2 FYNNEI.

The chain employs TRBV5-1 and TRBJ2-1; 12 bases agree with TRBD2. The germline V gene encodes CDR1 SGHRS and CDR2 YFSETQ. With 3 bases clipped from V and 5 bases from J, the junction kept 3 bases outside the gene matches. The CDR3 spans 15 residues. Here the CDR3 reads CASSSGLAGHNEQFF. In DNA form, the CDR3 reads TGCGCCAGCAGCTCCGGACTAGCGGGGCACAATGAGCAGTTCTTC.

This sequence joins TRBV9 and TRBJ2-3, with TRBD2 matching 10 bases. This CDR3 comprises 16 residues. Germline V CDR1 and CDR2: SGDLS, YYNGEE. J lost 4 bases, V lost 0 bases, and 5 bases had no gene match. CDR3 nucleotides: TGTGCCAGCAGCGTAGGAGCGGGAGGGCCAGCAGATACGCAGTATTTT. This gives the protein CASSVGAGGPADTQYF. The complete variable domain, with remaining parts taken from reference TRBV9 and TRBJ2-3, reads DSGVTQTPKHLITATGQRVTLRCSPRSGDLSVYWYQQSLDQGLQFLIQYYNGEERAKGNILERFSAQQFPDLHSELNLSSLELGDSALYFCASSVGAGGPADTQYFGPGTRLTVL.

CDR3 in amino acids: CASSSTGQLVEKLFF. The CDR3 nucleotides read TGCGCCAGCAGCTCGACAGGGCAGTTGGTCGAAAAACTGTTTTTT. The genes are TRBV5-1 and TRBJ1-4; 7 bases align to TRBD1. The germline V gene encodes CDR1 SGHRS and CDR2 YFSETQ. CDR3 length: 15 residues. V trimming: 3 bases; J trimming: 8 bases; junction bases outside the gene matches: 10.

The chain has TRBV9 and TRBJ2-2, with TRBD1 as a possible D gene (6 bases). The CDR3 runs to 16 residues. Germline values: CDR1 SGDLS, CDR2 YYNGEE. Trimming took 3 bases from V and 0 from J, leaving 12 bases between them. CDR3 in amino acids: CASSASQGPNTGELFF. CDR3 coding DNA: TGTGCCAGCAGCGCCTCTCAGGGGCCGAACACCGGGGAGCTGTTTTTT.

The chain has TRBV27 and TRBJ2-1; 9 bases fit TRBD2. CDR1 is MNHEY and CDR2 is SMNVEV in the germline V gene (reference sequence). Germline trimming cut 5 bases from V and 4 bases from J; bases unmatched to any gene: 12. This CDR3 is built from 17 residues. In DNA, the CDR3 is TGTGCCAGCAGTCCGCAGGGAGCGGGGGGTATGTACAATGAGCAGTTCTTC. Its translation is CASSPQGAGGMYNEQFF.

The rearrangement uses TRBV3-1 (or the pseudogene TRBV3-2) and TRBJ2-7; 7 nucleotides agree with TRBD1. The trim removed 1 base at V and 8 bases at J, leaving 11 bases unmatched. The CDR3 contains 15 residues. Germline V lookup: CDR1 LGHDT, CDR2 YNNKEL (reference sequence). The CDR3 bases are TGTGCCAGCAGCCAAGTCCTGACAGGGACGGAGAAGCAGTACTTC. This sequence encodes CASSQVLTGTEKQYF.